Below are 5 T cell receptor beta chains sequenced from a single sample in a study of blood T cells in healthy people across ages. Alongside a J-beta primer mix, a sample-barcoded 5' primer served in a second PCR lasting roughly 6 to 12 cycles. TCRdb re-called the 5' RACE reads through MiXCR, storing one row per CDR3 protein. The data contain around 1.1 million distinct CDR3 sequences, 35% to 40% of them singletons. The sequencing input was blood. These receptors were taken from a young man in good health.

This chain uses TRBV7-2 with TRBJ2-2; the match to TRBD1 covers 7 bases. V gave up 0 bases and J gave up 6 bases; unmatched junction bases: 13. CDR1 SGHTA and CDR2 FQGNSA come from the germline V gene. This CDR3 region has 18 residues. CDR3 nucleotides: TGTGCCAGCAGCTTAGCGCCCCCCGTGGCAGGGGGTTCCGGGGAGCTGTTTTTT. Its protein is CASSLAPPVAGGSGELFF.

The J gene is TRBJ2-3, the V gene TRBV5-1; the D call may be TRBD1 or TRBD2 (6 bases each). Looked up from germline, CDR1 is SGHRS and CDR2 is YFSETQ. V was clipped by 2 bases and J by 5 bases, with 18 bases between them. This CDR3 has 16 residues. CDR3 amino acids: CASSFGRERGLDTQYF. The CDR3 nucleotides read TGCGCCAGCAGCTTCGGGAGAGAGAGGGGGTTAGATACGCAGTATTTT.

The chain links TRBV30 to TRBJ1-5; D is unresolved. Germline CDR1 is GTSNPN and CDR2 is SVGIG (reference sequence). This CDR3 comprises 13 residues. The V and J ends lost 3 bases and 5 bases respectively, with 11 bases between them. The CDR3 here is CAWSLHSHQPQHF. Written as DNA, the CDR3 is TGTGCCTGGAGCCTCCACAGCCATCAGCCCCAGCATTTT. Supplemented by reference TRBV30 and TRBJ1-5, the full variable domain reads SQTIHQWPATLVQPVGSPLSLECTVEGTSNPNLYWYRQAAGRGLQLLFYSVGIGQISSEVPQNLSASRPQDRQFILSSKKLLLSDSGFYLCAWSLHSHQPQHFGDGTRLSIL.

The V and J genes are TRBV27 and TRBJ1-1, with a possible D match to TRBD1 (6 bases). Germline loops: CDR1 MNHEY, CDR2 SMNVEV (reference sequence). The V and J ends lost 8 bases and 3 bases respectively, with 22 bases between them. This CDR3 region has 16 residues. CDR3 in amino acids: CASSLIAGGAYTEAFF. The CDR3 DNA sequence: TGTGCCAGCTCGCTGATAGCGGGGGGGGCTTACACTGAAGCTTTCTTT.

This chain links TRBV20-1 with TRBJ2-7, with 7 bases lining up with TRBD2. The CDR3 loop spans 17 amino acids. Germline loops: CDR1 DFQATT, CDR2 SNEGSKA (reference sequence). With 0 bases clipped from V and 0 bases from J, the junction kept 11 bases outside the gene matches. CDR3 loop: CSARDPGGKRSSYEQYV. In nucleotides, the CDR3 is TGCAGTGCTAGAGATCCGGGGGGAAAGCGGAGCTCCTACGAGCAGTACGTC.